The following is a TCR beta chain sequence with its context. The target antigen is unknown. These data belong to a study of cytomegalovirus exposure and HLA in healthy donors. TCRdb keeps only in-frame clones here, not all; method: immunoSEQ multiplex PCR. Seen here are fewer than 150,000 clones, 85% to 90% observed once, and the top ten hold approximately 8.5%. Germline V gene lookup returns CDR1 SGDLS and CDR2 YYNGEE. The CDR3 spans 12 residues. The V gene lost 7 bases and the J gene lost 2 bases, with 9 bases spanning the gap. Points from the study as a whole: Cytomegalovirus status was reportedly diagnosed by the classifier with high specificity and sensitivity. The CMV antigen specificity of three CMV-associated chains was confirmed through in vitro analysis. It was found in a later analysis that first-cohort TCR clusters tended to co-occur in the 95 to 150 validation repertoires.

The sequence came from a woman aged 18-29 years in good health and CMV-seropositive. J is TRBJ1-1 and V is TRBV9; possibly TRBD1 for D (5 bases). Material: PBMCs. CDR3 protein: CASSTGNTEAFF. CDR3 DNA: TGTGCCAGCTCTACAGGTAACACTGAAGCTTTCTTT.